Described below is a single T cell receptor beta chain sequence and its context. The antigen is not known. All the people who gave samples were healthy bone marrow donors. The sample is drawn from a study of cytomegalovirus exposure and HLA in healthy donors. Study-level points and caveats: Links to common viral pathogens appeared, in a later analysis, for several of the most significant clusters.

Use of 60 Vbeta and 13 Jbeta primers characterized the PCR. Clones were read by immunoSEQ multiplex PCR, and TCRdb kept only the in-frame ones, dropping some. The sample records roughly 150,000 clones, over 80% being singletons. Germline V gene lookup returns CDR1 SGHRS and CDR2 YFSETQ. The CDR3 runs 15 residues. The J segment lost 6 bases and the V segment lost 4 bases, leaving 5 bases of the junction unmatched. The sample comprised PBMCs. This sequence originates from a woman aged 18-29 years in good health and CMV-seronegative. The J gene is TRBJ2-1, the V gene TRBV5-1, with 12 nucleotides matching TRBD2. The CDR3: CASSALAGGGNEQFF. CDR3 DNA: TGCGCCAGCAGCGCTCTAGCGGGGGGGGGCAATGAGCAGTTCTTC.